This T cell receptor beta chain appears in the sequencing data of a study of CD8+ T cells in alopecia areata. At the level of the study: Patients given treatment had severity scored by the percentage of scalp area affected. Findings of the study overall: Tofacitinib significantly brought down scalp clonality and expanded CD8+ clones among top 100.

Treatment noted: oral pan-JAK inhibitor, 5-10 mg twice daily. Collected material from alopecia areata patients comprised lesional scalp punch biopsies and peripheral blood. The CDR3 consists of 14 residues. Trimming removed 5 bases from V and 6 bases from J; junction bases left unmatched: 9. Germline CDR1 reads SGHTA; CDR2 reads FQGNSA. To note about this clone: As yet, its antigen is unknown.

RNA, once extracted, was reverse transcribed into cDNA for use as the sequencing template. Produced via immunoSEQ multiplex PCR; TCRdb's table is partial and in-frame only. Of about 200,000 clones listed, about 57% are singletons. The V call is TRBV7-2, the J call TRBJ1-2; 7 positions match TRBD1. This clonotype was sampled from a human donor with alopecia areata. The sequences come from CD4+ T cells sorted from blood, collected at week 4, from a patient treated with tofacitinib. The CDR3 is CASSRRGLADGYTF. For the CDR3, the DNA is TGTGCCAGCAGCAGGAGGGGGCTCGCAGATGGCTACACCTTC.